Included here is one TCR beta chain sequence, with context. The target antigen is unknown. One end of the junction does not line up with germline, which may come from a read error. The sample's time point: newly diagnosed GD, antithyroid drugs for less than 3 months. Generation of the TCR library employed RNA extracted from PBMCs. This CDR3 is 16 amino acids long. Germline lookup yields CDR1 KGHSH and CDR2 LQKENI. This record comes from a study of regulatory T cells in long-lasting Graves disease. Study outcomes and limitations: Favored gene segments in persistent disease were TRBV28, TRBJ1-2 and TRBJ2-5.

Arm-PCR of CDR3 regions and iRepertoire HTBI primers were the basis on which TCR beta libraries were built. TCRdb called the multiplex PCR reads again in MiXCR, with one record for every CDR3 protein. The sample lists around 500,000 distinct CDR3 sequences, about 14% occurring once. These data were also filed under a second study, of T cells in Graves' hyperthyroidism and ophthalmopathy. As that report states: The HTBI primer set was used in a first-round RT-PCR of the TCR CDR3.

This chain uses TRBV18 with TRBJ2-5; D is undetermined. The specimen was peripheral blood mononuclear cells (PBMCs), collected at new diagnosis, from a patient treated with antithyroid drugs. The TCR sequence derives from a young man with Graves disease. CDR3 sequence reads: CASSPGFEGSQGTQYF. The CDR3 region has the DNA TGTGCCAGCTCACCGGGCTTTGAAGGTTCCCAAGGGACCCAGTACTTC.